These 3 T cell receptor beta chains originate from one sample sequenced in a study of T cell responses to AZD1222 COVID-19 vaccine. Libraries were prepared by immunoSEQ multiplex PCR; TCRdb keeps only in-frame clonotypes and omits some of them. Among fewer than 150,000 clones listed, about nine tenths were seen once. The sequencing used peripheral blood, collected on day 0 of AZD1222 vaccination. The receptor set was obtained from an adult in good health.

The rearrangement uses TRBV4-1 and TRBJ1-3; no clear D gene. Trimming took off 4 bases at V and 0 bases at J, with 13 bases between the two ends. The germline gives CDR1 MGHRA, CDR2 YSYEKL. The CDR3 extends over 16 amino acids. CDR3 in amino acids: CASSLEDGISGNTIYF. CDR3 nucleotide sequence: TGCGCCAGCAGCCTCGAGGACGGAATCTCTGGAAACACCATATATTTT.

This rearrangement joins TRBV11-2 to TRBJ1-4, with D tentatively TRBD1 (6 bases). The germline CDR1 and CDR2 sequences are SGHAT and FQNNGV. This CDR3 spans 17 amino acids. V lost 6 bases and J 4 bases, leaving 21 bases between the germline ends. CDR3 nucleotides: TGTGCCAGCAGTCTAGGACGGATGCAGGGGTTTAATGAAAAACTGTTTTTT. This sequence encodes CASSLGRMQGFNEKLFF.

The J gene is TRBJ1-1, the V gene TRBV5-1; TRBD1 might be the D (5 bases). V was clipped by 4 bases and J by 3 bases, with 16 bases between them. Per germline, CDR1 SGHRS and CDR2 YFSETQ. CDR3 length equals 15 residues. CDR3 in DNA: TGCGCCAGCAGCCGGGACCTCGACCATTACACTGAAGCTTTCTTT. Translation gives CASSRDLDHYTEAFF.